This entry lists 29 T cell receptor beta chains sequenced from one sample in a study of control samples from healthy donors and cancer patients. Clones were sequenced by immunoSEQ multiplex PCR, and TCRdb holds only the in-frame ones, with some missing. This table has about 170,000 clones, roughly 95% appearing once. What was sequenced was blood. The receptors were gathered from a woman aged 60-75 years in good health.

The chain is built from TRBV18 and TRBJ2-3, with TRBD2 identical over 11 bases. With V trimmed by 5 bases and J by 1 base, 5 bases remained unmatched. From germline, CDR1 is KGHSH and CDR2 LQKENI. CDR3 length equals 16 residues. Written as DNA, the CDR3 is TGTGCCAGCTCAAGCGTGACTAGCGGGGGCACAGATACGCAGTATTTT. Translating gives CASSSVTSGGTDTQYF.

Here the CDR3 reads CSGHRGRETQYF. The CDR3 bases are TGCAGCGGGCACAGGGGACGAGAGACCCAGTACTTC. This chain links TRBV29-1 with TRBJ2-5; 7 nucleotides line up with TRBD1. Germline values: CDR1 SQVTM, CDR2 ANQGSEA. After removal of 7 bases from V and 4 bases from J, the junction contained 6 bases not matched to a gene. The CDR3 is 12 amino acids.

This chain joins TRBV7-2 and TRBJ1-5, with 8 bases identical to TRBD1. The germline gives CDR1 SGHTA, CDR2 FQGNSA. The CDR3 consists of 15 residues. V lost 5 bases and J lost 2; bases outside the gene matches: 5. This CDR3 reads CASSPTGGGNQPQHF. For the CDR3, the DNA is TGTGCCAGCAGCCCCACAGGGGGGGGCAATCAGCCCCAGCATTTT.

The V and J genes are TRBV19 and TRBJ2-3; the match to TRBD1 covers 11 bases. The germline V gene has CDR1 LNHDA and CDR2 SQIVND (reference sequence). The CDR3 length is 15 residues. The V gene end was trimmed by 4 bases and the J gene end by 6 bases; junction bases not matched to a gene: 6. The CDR3 region has the DNA TGTGCCAGTAGTAGGGGACAGGGGGTTTGGGATACGCAGTATTTT. Amino acid sequence: CASSRGQGVWDTQYF.

The chain joins TRBV2 to TRBJ1-5; 8 positions match TRBD1. CDR3 size: 15 residues. V was pared by 3 bases and J by 1 base, with 2 bases of the junction left unmatched. Germline V CDR1 and CDR2: SNHLY, FYNNEI. The CDR3 DNA sequence: TGTGCCAGCAGTGAGCACAGGGGGAGCAATCAGCCCCAGCATTTT. Amino acid sequence: CASSEHRGSNQPQHF.

This chain links TRBV13 with TRBJ1-6, with unresolved D. Between the trimmed V and J ends, which lost 0 bases and 6 bases, there was a span of 15 bases. CDR1 and CDR2 from the germline V gene are PRHDT and FYEKMQ (reference sequence). This CDR3 region has 17 residues. Written as DNA, the CDR3 is TGTGCCAGCAGCTTAGGCTCTTCGGTCCAGCTTAATTCACCCCTCCACTTT. It codes for CASSLGSSVQLNSPLHF.

V usage is TRBV4-1 and J usage is TRBJ1-1; D possibly corresponds to TRBD1 (6 bases). The CDR3 totals 16 residues. CDR1 is MGHRA, CDR2 YSYEKL, per germline. Trimming took 0 bases from V and 5 from J, leaving 16 bases between them. The DNA for the CDR3 is TGCGCCAGCAGCCAAGAGCGCAGGGGTGGGGTTACTGAAGCTTTCTTT. Encoded protein: CASSQERRGGVTEAFF.

V gene TRBV7-3 combines with J gene TRBJ2-3, with D uncertain. Trimming shortened V by 5 bases and J by 0 bases, and 6 bases separated the two germline ends. Per the germline V gene, CDR1 is SGHTA and CDR2 is FQGTGA. The CDR3 sequence is 13 residues long. The CDR3 coding sequence is TGTGCCAGCAGCGCCCAGAGCACAGATACGCAGTATTTT. Protein product: CASSAQSTDTQYF.

The chain links TRBV7-8 to TRBJ2-7; D uncertain. The CDR3 is 15 residues long. Deletions cut 2 bases from V and 0 bases from J, with 11 bases between. Germline V CDR1 and CDR2: SGHVS, FQNEAQ. Written as DNA, the CDR3 is TGTGCCAGCAGCTTACCCCCTCTACCCTCCTACGAGCAGTACTTC. Amino acid sequence: CASSLPPLPSYEQYF.

This chain links TRBV3-1 (or the pseudogene TRBV3-2) with TRBJ2-7, with 10 bases that match TRBD1. Germline assignment: CDR1 LGHDT and CDR2 YNNKEL (reference sequence). The V gene end was trimmed by 4 bases and the J gene end by 5 bases; junction bases not matched to a gene: 8. The CDR3 spans 15 residues. As DNA, the CDR3 is TGTGCCAGCAGCCCCCTCCGGGGGACAGGGGACGAGCAGTACTTC. Its protein is CASSPLRGTGDEQYF.

This clone occurred many times. Other DNA sequences in this sample translate to the same CDR3. The V call is TRBV6-4, the J call TRBJ1-6; the match to TRBD1 covers 11 bases. There are 14 residues in the CDR3. V shed 6 bases and J 7 bases; nucleotides not matched to a gene: 2. The germline gives CDR1 MRHNA, CDR2 SNTAGT. The CDR3 here is CASSRTGGNSPLHF. Here the CDR3 DNA reads TGTGCCAGCAGCCGGACAGGGGGCAATTCACCCCTCCACTTT.

The V call is TRBV5-1, the J call TRBJ2-1; 14 positions agree with TRBD2. Germline CDR1 is SGHRS and CDR2 is YFSETQ. This CDR3 region has 18 residues. V lost 4 bases and J lost 0; bases outside the gene matches: 6. The DNA of the CDR3 is TGCGCCAGCAGCCCTCGACTAGCGGGGGGGAGCTCCTACAATGAGCAGTTCTTC. Translated: CASSPRLAGGSSYNEQFF.

The J gene is TRBJ1-1, the V gene TRBV4-1; D remains unclear. Germline CDR1 MGHRA, CDR2 YSYEKL. There are 15 residues in the CDR3. V lost 1 base and J lost 1, with 10 bases in between. As DNA, the CDR3 is TGCGCCAGCAGCCAAGGGCCCTCACAGAACACTGAAGCTTTCTTT. This translates into CASSQGPSQNTEAFF.

The V call is TRBV5-6, the J call TRBJ2-1; 9 nucleotides line up with TRBD2. After removal of 4 bases from V and 4 bases from J, the junction contained 9 bases not matched to a gene. Germline V gives CDR1 SGHDT, CDR2 YYEEEE. The CDR3 runs 16 residues. The CDR3 protein is CASSLTGTSLYNEQFF. The CDR3 region has the DNA TGTGCCAGCAGCCTTACCGGGACTAGCTTATACAATGAGCAGTTCTTC.

The chain combines TRBV15 with TRBJ2-7; TRBD1 matches at 8 bases. The CDR3 sequence is 15 residues long. CDR1 is LNHNV and CDR2 is YYDKDF in the germline V gene (reference sequence). The V segment lost 4 bases and the J segment 2 bases; nucleotides outside the gene matches: 7. CDR3 DNA sequence: TGTGCCACCAGCATAGGGACAGGAAGGCCCTACGAGCAGTACTTC. Protein: CATSIGTGRPYEQYF.

CDR3 sequence: CATSDGAINEQFF. In nucleotides, the CDR3 is TGTGCCACCAGTGATGGAGCTATCAATGAGCAGTTCTTC. The rearrangement joins TRBV24-1 to TRBJ2-1; no definite D call. Between the trimmed V and J ends, which lost 3 bases and 6 bases, there was a span of 8 bases. CDR1 KGHDR and CDR2 SFDVKD come from the germline V gene. CDR3 size: 13 residues.

This clone has at least ten counts. The rearrangement uses TRBV2 and TRBJ2-2; TRBD1 agrees at 10 bases. The CDR3 is made up of 17 amino acids. From germline, CDR1 is SNHLY and CDR2 FYNNEI. Unmatched junction bases numbered 12, after V lost 7 bases and J lost 4 bases. CDR3 nucleotides: TGTGCCAGCATCCGGGACAGGGGCGTCGGAGGCACCGGGGAGCTGTTTTTT. It encodes CASIRDRGVGGTGELFF.

The chain has TRBV7-9 and TRBJ1-3; possibly TRBD1 for D (6 bases). This CDR3 comprises 18 residues. Trimming removed 3 bases at V and 0 bases at J, with 18 bases between. CDR1 SEHNR and CDR2 FQNEAQ come from the germline V gene (reference sequence). CDR3 sequence reads: CASSLLLSRGGSGNTIYF. The CDR3 bases are TGTGCCAGCAGCTTGTTATTATCACGAGGGGGCTCTGGAAACACCATATATTTT.

The J gene is TRBJ1-3, the V gene TRBV9, with D unresolved. V was shortened by 0 bases and J by 2 bases, with 12 bases between the two germline ends. This CDR3 is built from 16 residues. The germline CDR1 and CDR2 sequences are SGDLS and YYNGEE. The CDR3 sequence is CASSVGLGAAGNTIYF. The CDR3, as DNA: TGTGCCAGCAGCGTAGGTTTAGGCGCTGCTGGAAACACCATATATTTT.

The chain has TRBV12-3 or TRBV12-4 and TRBJ1-2; possibly TRBD1 for D (6 bases). V was pared by 5 bases and J by 7 bases, with 14 bases between. This CDR3 is built from 13 residues. Written as DNA, the CDR3 is TGTGCCAGCAGTCCCCCTGGGACACTTGGCTACACCTTC. Protein product: CASSPPGTLGYTF.

The chain joins TRBV9 to TRBJ2-7, with a weak D call TRBD2 (6 bases). V lost 0 bases to trimming and J lost 5 bases, with 15 bases between them. CDR3 size: 15 residues. Germline V gene sequence: CDR1 SGDLS, CDR2 YYNGEE. The chain's CDR3 is CASSVAGGIQNEQYF. Written as DNA, the CDR3 is TGTGCCAGCAGCGTAGCTGGCGGGATTCAAAACGAGCAGTACTTC.

V gene TRBV6-1 combines with J gene TRBJ1-1; maybe TRBD1 (5 bases). The germline gives CDR1 MNHNS, CDR2 SASEGT. Trimming removed 2 bases at V and 0 bases at J, with 19 bases between. The CDR3 is made up of 18 amino acids. The CDR3 loop reads CASSELVGSGTMNTEAFF. The CDR3 coding sequence is TGTGCCAGCAGTGAACTGGTCGGTTCTGGGACTATGAACACTGAAGCTTTCTTT.

A single count supports this clone. The V call is TRBV15, the J call TRBJ1-5, with a tentative D call TRBD1 (5 bases). Trimming took 1 base from V and 1 from J, leaving 11 bases between them. Germline V gene data show CDR1 as LNHNV and CDR2 as YYDKDF (reference sequence). The length of the CDR3 is 16 residues. In nucleotides, the CDR3 is TGTGCCACCAGCAGAGTTCATGGGGACAGCAATCAGCCCCAGCATTTT. It yields the protein CATSRVHGDSNQPQHF.

The V gene is TRBV6-5, the J gene TRBJ1-3, with a tentative D call TRBD1 (6 bases). The V end lost 6 bases, the J end lost 3 bases, and 9 bases lay between the germline ends. CDR3 length: 13 residues. The germline V gene has CDR1 MNHEY and CDR2 SVGAGI. CDR3 sequence: CASRRTVGNTIYF. The DNA of the CDR3 is TGTGCCAGCAGGCGGACAGTTGGAAACACCATATATTTT.

The rearrangement uses TRBV2 and TRBJ2-5; 8 bases agree with TRBD1. The CDR3 totals 13 residues. Germline V gene lookup returns CDR1 SNHLY and CDR2 FYNNEI. Trimming removed 6 bases from V and 1 base from J; junction bases left unmatched: 1. In DNA, the CDR3 is TGTGCCAGCAGCGGGACAGGCCAAGAGACCCAGTACTTC. This encodes CASSGTGQETQYF.

The chain uses TRBV10-3 and TRBJ1-5, with 7 nucleotides matching TRBD1. V shed 0 bases and J 1 base; nucleotides not matched to a gene: 3. This CDR3 spans 16 amino acids. CDR1 and CDR2 from the germline V gene are ENHRY and SYGVKD. Here the CDR3 reads CAISESDRRSNQPQHF. The CDR3 DNA reads TGTGCCATCAGTGAGTCGGACAGGAGGAGCAATCAGCCCCAGCATTTT.

The V call is TRBV4-1, the J call TRBJ2-3, with D maybe TRBD1 (6 bases). In germline, CDR1 is MGHRA, CDR2 YSYEKL. The length of the CDR3 is 15 residues. V was trimmed by 0 bases and J by 8 bases, leaving 15 bases between them. CDR3 protein: CASSQEGSGAGTQYF. CDR3 bases: TGCGCCAGCAGCCAAGAAGGATCAGGGGCGGGTACGCAGTATTTT.

The rearrangement uses TRBV3-1 (or the pseudogene TRBV3-2) and TRBJ2-5; D gene uncertain. The CDR3 has 17 residues. V was trimmed by 3 bases and J by 2 bases, leaving 19 bases between them. Germline V lookup: CDR1 LGHDT, CDR2 YNNKEL (reference sequence). The CDR3 reads CASSHGPSGLIQETQYF. The CDR3 DNA sequence: TGTGCCAGCAGCCATGGTCCTTCCGGGCTCATACAAGAGACCCAGTACTTC.

The J gene is TRBJ2-7, the V gene TRBV2, with D uncertain. CDR3 length: 11 amino acids. Trimming cost V 9 bases and J 5 bases, with 11 bases left between them. The germline V gene encodes CDR1 SNHLY and CDR2 FYNNEI. The CDR3 is CASQNTNEQYF. CDR3 nucleotides: TGTGCCAGTCAAAACACCAACGAGCAGTACTTC.